This is a list of T cell receptor beta chains from one sample in a study of cytomegalovirus exposure and HLA in healthy donors. Using immunoSEQ multiplex PCR, the repertoire was profiled, and TCRdb retains in-frame clones only, with some absent. The table lists over 120,000 clones, around 75% of them singletons, with about 6.4% in the top ten. Sequenced sample: PBMCs. The origin of the receptors is a man aged 25 to 40 in good health and CMV-seronegative. CDR3s include the opening cysteine and the closing phenylalanine or tryptophan. The D gene is left open where the match is weak. Where a row states a size, it is once, few, many or the class of an expanded clone; other rows omit it.

TRBJ2-3	.	.	TRBV6-1	CASSVAPSPDTQYF	TGTGCCAGCAGTGTGGCTCCATCCCCAGATACGCAGTATTTT
TRBJ2-6	.	.	TRBV5-1	CASSWRASSGANVLTF	TGCGCCAGCAGTTGGAGGGCCTCCTCTGGGGCCAACGTCCTGACTTTC
TRBJ1-1	.	.	TRBV30	CAWSVGGDTEAFF	TGTGCCTGGAGCGTAGGGGGTGACACTGAAGCTTTCTTT
TRBJ2-1	.	.	TRBV12-5	CASGKGGDPYNEQFF	TGTGCTAGTGGCAAGGGGGGGGACCCTTACAATGAGCAGTTCTTC
TRBJ2-2	.	.	TRBV18	CASSRTRDSPNTGELFF	TGTGCCAGCTCACGTACGCGGGACAGTCCGAACACCGGGGAGCTGTTTTTT
TRBJ1-2	TRBD1	.	TRBV29-1	CSVANRDSSGGYTF	TGCAGCGTTGCTAACAGGGACAGTTCAGGTGGCTACACCTTC
TRBJ1-1	.	.	TRBV6-5	CASSYSGQEAFF	TGTGCCAGCAGTTACTCGGGGCAGGAAGCTTTCTTT
TRBJ2-7	TRBD2	.	TRBV5-1	CASSLDSGSAEQYF	TGCGCCAGCAGCTTGGACAGCGGGAGTGCCGAGCAGTACTTC
TRBJ2-7	.	few	TRBV27	CASSLAWTSTSYEQYF	TGTGCCAGCAGCTTGGCATGGACATCTACTTCCTACGAGCAGTACTTC
TRBJ2-7	.	.	TRBV25-1	CASRGFTGHRIEQYF	TGTGCCAGCAGAGGATTCACAGGCCATAGGATCGAGCAGTACTTC
TRBJ2-1	TRBD2	.	TRBV30	CACRGGEQFF	TGTGCCTGTCGGGGGGGGGAGCAGTTCTTC
TRBJ2-5	TRBD2	.	TRBV7-2	CASSLVGRLALQETQYF	TGTGCCAGCAGCTTAGTGGGTCGACTAGCACTCCAAGAGACCCAGTACTTC
TRBJ2-7	TRBD2	.	TRBV25-1	CASSVSGGYEQYF	TGTGCCAGCAGTGTGTCGGGAGGGTACGAGCAGTACTTC